The rows below give T cell receptor beta chains drawn from one sample of a study of post-analysis software for immune sequencing data. Each CDR3 protein gets one entry after TCRdb re-called the PCR reads with MiXCR. The table lists about 200,000 distinct CDR3 sequences, approximately 28% of them singletons, with approximately 3.6% in the top ten. Input material: blood. The receptors originated from a girl between 2 and 17 years old with multiple sclerosis. Each CDR3 is given with its conserved first and last residue.

>13|TRBV12-3/TRBV12-4|TRBJ2-5
CASSPRYGETQYF
>16|TRBV12-3/TRBV12-4|TRBJ1-1
CACSLGGANSGAEAFF
>17|TRBV4-1|TRBJ2-1
CASSQDGGRDQYNEQFF
>17|TRBV7-2|TRBJ2-3
CASSLKGLAGRSDTQYF
>12|TRBV24-1|TRBJ2-1
CATKQGNNEQFF
>17|TRBV20-1|TRBJ2-1
CSAVGLAGFSSYNEQFF
>16|TRBV6-5|TRBJ2-7
CASSYYRRLAVYEQYF
>16|TRBV7-2|TRBJ2-7
CASSYVTGGSYYEQYF
>14|TRBV18|TRBJ2-1
CASSPNGQGNEQFF
>13|TRBV6-1|TRBJ2-7
CASSPGPLREQYF
>14|TRBV7-6|TRBJ2-7
CANSRLQGTYEQYF
>14|TRBV7-8|TRBJ1-4
CASSSRQGGEKLFF
>14|TRBV5-5|TRBJ2-7
CASSSGTGAYEQYF
>14|TRBV2|TRBJ2-6
CASSVRVLANVLTF
>17|TRBV2|TRBJ2-1
CASMVATLLIAYNEQFF
>13|TRBV20-1|TRBJ1-1
CSARQGRYTEAFF
>14|TRBV20-1|TRBJ1-1
CSARWTGKNTDAFF
>14|TRBV20-1|TRBJ2-5
CSARDPRSQETQYF
>14|TRBV2|TRBJ1-5
CASGRQGSGQPQHF
>14|TRBV7-2|TRBJ2-2
CASSAGQNTGELFF
>14|TRBV29-1|TRBJ1-4
CSVEETGRDEKLFF
>15|TRBV20-1|TRBJ1-1
CSARDLAGSGTEAFF
>14|TRBV6-4|TRBJ2-3
CASSELAGADTQYF
>15|TRBV20-1|TRBJ2-3
CSARDQGGLTDTQYF
>16|TRBV7-9|TRBJ2-3
CANSSGLAGVADTQYF
>11|TRBV29-1|TRBJ2-7
CSVAASYEQYF
>14|TRBV15|TRBJ2-2
CATAPGQKTGELFF
>15|TRBV6-6|TRBJ2-1
CASINLKARSNEQFF
>13|TRBV2|TRBJ1-1
CATTIGVNTEAFF
>16|TRBV28|TRBJ2-1
CASSLGIWAGRNEQFF
>16|TRBV27|TRBJ2-3
CASSARTRPITDTQYF
>12|TRBV30|NA
CAWWRRAETQYF
>16|TRBV12-3/TRBV12-4|TRBJ2-1
CASSTLAGVHYNEQFF
>15|TRBV27|TRBJ2-6
CASSNRVTGANVLTF
>12|TRBV7-9|TRBJ1-5
CAGGRDDQPQHF
>14|TRBV6-1|TRBJ2-5
CASSEVGSQETQYF
>15|TRBV3-1|TRBJ2-3
CASSQSGGVTDTRYF
>14|TRBV20-1|TRBJ2-7
CSARTGPQPYEQYF
>12|TRBV20-1|TRBJ2-1
CSARIAYNEQFF
>15|TRBV7-3|TRBJ2-1
CASSLGPAWDNEQFF
>12|TRBV2|TRBJ2-1
CASIRQGNEQFF
>12|TRBV20-1|TRBJ1-2
CSARVGGHGYTF
>13|TRBV27|TRBJ2-1
CASSFTRANEQFF
>13|TRBV20-1|TRBJ2-5
CSARETGYATQYF
>14|TRBV16|TRBJ1-6
CASSQSIVGSPLHF
>12|TRBV7-2|TRBJ2-7
CASSLTPYEQYF
>15|TRBV7-9|TRBJ2-1
CASSPRTSGSHEQFF